The present T cell receptor beta chain was sequenced within a study of T cells in localized non-small cell lung cancer. Using immunoSEQ multiplex PCR, the repertoire was profiled, and TCRdb retains in-frame clones only, with some absent. The table lists tens of thousands of clones, around 90% of them singletons, with roughly a fifth in the top ten. Study findings and constraints: In adjacent lung appeared a median around 56 of the top 100 tumor clones. Because only a single region of the tumor was sequenced, heterogeneity remains possible. Prolonged overall survival went with higher T cell density in the blood.

As concerns this clone: The antigen is not known.

V lost 3 bases and J 4 bases, leaving 16 bases between the germline ends. This CDR3 spans 15 amino acids. CDR1 is SGHAT, CDR2 FQNNGV, per germline. This sequence was found in a man between 40 and 70 years old with stage I squamous cell lung carcinoma. The sequencing here drew on peripheral blood, taken before any cancer treatment. The V gene is TRBV11-2, the J gene TRBJ2-7; D not resolved. CDR3 in DNA: TGTGCCAGCAGCTTCTACCTCACAGCACAATACGAGCAGTACTTC. It encodes CASSFYLTAQYEQYF.